This T cell receptor beta chain came from a study of T cell repertoires in cytomegalovirus infection. At the level of the study: A matching HLA type, together with CMV infection, was signaled by public TCR beta signatures.

The CDR3 loop spans 13 amino acids. Germline loops: CDR1 MDHEN, CDR2 SYDVKM. Trimming cost V 7 bases and J 5 bases; bases outside gene matches: 7. Study-level results: The study identified carriers of CMV plus the relevant HLA from cumulative public TCR beta family frequency.

This clonotype appeared a few times. Its target is not known. TCRdb reanalysed the reads using MiXCR and keeps one entry per CDR3 protein. This sample has some 170,000 distinct CDR3 sequences, with 17% found just once. Specimen: CD8+ T cells from PBMCs. The receptor was isolated from a human donor in good health (CMV status not recorded). Some clones in this sample may be carry-over from other donors' samples. This chain uses TRBV28 with TRBJ2-7, with TRBD1 matching 8 bases. CDR3 nucleotide sequence: TGTGCCAGCACCCCGACAGGGGTCAACGAGCAGTACTTC. Its translation is CASTPTGVNEQYF.